Following are 7 T cell receptor beta chains from one sample sequenced in a study of long-term antiretroviral therapy in people with HIV. The assay used was immunoSEQ (version v3.0), run at survey level. Generated by immunoSEQ multiplex PCR, the TCRdb table keeps only in-frame clones and is missing some. The sample carries about 21,000 clones, about four fifths recorded once. This specimen consisted of unsorted PBMCs, obtained at the start of antiretroviral therapy. These receptors were collected from a man aged 50-60 years with HIV.

The rearrangement links TRBV7-8 to TRBJ1-3, with D perhaps TRBD1 (5 bases). CDR1 is SGHVS and CDR2 is FQNEAQ in the germline V gene. V was cut by 5 bases and J by 0 bases, with 29 bases left in between. This CDR3 is built from 21 residues. CDR3 coding DNA: TGTGCCAGCAGCCACCCCCCCGGGACCGGTATACTTAAAGACTCTGGAAACACCATATATTTT. Translation: CASSHPPGTGILKDSGNTIYF.

This chain connects TRBV5-1 to TRBJ2-7, with TRBD1 matching over 9 bases. This CDR3 has 14 residues. V was clipped by 0 bases and J by 6 bases; unmatched bases: 4. The germline gives CDR1 SGHRS, CDR2 YFSETQ. The CDR3: CASSLAGTGSEQYF. CDR3 bases: TGCGCCAGCAGCTTGGCAGGGACAGGGAGCGAGCAGTACTTC.

A few counts support this clone. The chain links TRBV11-2 to TRBJ1-1; D is ambiguous. Per the germline V gene, CDR1 is SGHAT and CDR2 is FQNNGV. The CDR3 loop spans 13 amino acids. V dropped 5 bases and J dropped 2 bases, with 9 bases sitting between them. The CDR3 here is CASSDTVNTEAFF. The CDR3 DNA reads as TGTGCCAGCAGCGATACAGTAAACACTGAAGCTTTCTTT.

The V call is TRBV4-3, the J call TRBJ1-1; 12 bases line up with TRBD1. The CDR3 runs to 15 residues. Looked up from germline, CDR1 is LGHNA and CDR2 is YSLEER. Unmatched junction bases numbered 3, after V lost 0 bases and J lost 7 bases. The CDR3 DNA sequence: TGCGCCAGCAGCCAAGAGGGACAGGGGGCGCGTGAAGCTTTCTTT. Translation: CASSQEGQGAREAFF.

The V gene is TRBV6-5, the J gene TRBJ1-1; no clear D gene. V was trimmed by 0 bases and J by 1 base, leaving 6 bases between them. Germline V gene sequence: CDR1 MNHEY, CDR2 SVGAGI. The CDR3 totals 14 residues. Here the CDR3 DNA reads TGTGCCAGCAGTTACTCGGGCAGGAACACTGAAGCTTTCTTT. Its translation is CASSYSGRNTEAFF.

The CDR3 is CSAASGDEQFF. In DNA, the CDR3 is TGCAGTGCTGCATCGGGAGATGAGCAGTTCTTC. The chain recombines TRBV20-1 with TRBJ2-1, with D possibly matching TRBD2 (6 bases). V was pared by 5 bases and J by 8 bases, with 10 bases between. The CDR3 sequence is 11 residues long. Germline CDR1 is DFQATT and CDR2 is SNEGSKA (reference sequence).

The chain recombines TRBV6-4 with TRBJ2-2; D may match TRBD1 or TRBD2 (5 bases each). The CDR3 runs to 14 residues. CDR1 and CDR2 from the germline V gene are MRHNA and SNTAGT. Trimming removed 6 bases from V and 7 bases from J, with 15 bases in between. CDR3 region: CASRESGDGGELFF. The CDR3, as DNA: TGTGCCAGCAGGGAAAGTGGGGACGGCGGGGAGCTGTTTTTT.